This T cell receptor beta chain was obtained from a study of intratumoral heterogeneity in liver cancer. Regarding the study in general: In the full roughly 15-patient cohort, the median age was around 60 years and the majority of patients were male. RNA-seq, DNA sequencing, TCR-seq and SNP array data from multiple regions of hepatocellular carcinoma specimens were combined in the study to investigate intratumor heterogeneity. Of the approximately 68 multiregional samples collected from approximately 15 HCC patients in the overall cohort, under 55 were tumoral regions and roughly 20 were adjacent nontumoral regions. Results and caveats for the whole study, not just this receptor: Tumor region a in each sequenced patient had significantly more unique T-cell clonal expansions than region b. A relatively low patient number and under-sampled tumor-infiltrating lymphocyte representation were acknowledged by the authors as limitations. Overall T cell clonality did not differ significantly between tumor regions within either sequenced patient. RNA-seq-based estimates of regional differences in tumor-infiltrating lymphocyte burden were reportedly confirmed by TCR sequencing.

Samples with the label H were taken from distinct, geographically separated regions of the hepatocellular carcinoma nodule. Every patient had early-stage hepatocellular carcinoma and went to surgical resection without receiving any prior therapy. No macroscopic evidence of necrosis or hemorrhage was present in the sampled areas. TCR sequencing (ImmunoSeq) was performed on multiple regions from two patients. Frozen resection tissue samples were collected at a distance of at least 1 cm from each other. Genomic DNA was extracted from bulk tissue using the DNeasy blood and tissue kit. Worth noting for this clone: It lacks a known antigen. No quality values exist for individual bases; no much larger clone is one base distant.

Trimming costs V 4 bases and J 2 bases, and their ends lie 6 bases apart. The CDR3, cysteine through phenylalanine, is 13 amino acids long. The DNA shown is the 39-base CDR3, in frame from base 1. TCR beta chain CDR3 regions were sequenced from genomic DNA using the immunoSEQ assay. Rearranged VDJ segments were amplified with primers that anneal to V and J segments. Regarding the original processing steps: Clonality and richness metrics were computed with the ImmunoSeq Analyzer software. Clones with differential abundance between regions were identified with Fisher's exact test combined with a beta-binomial method for additional stringency. Drawn from immuneACCESS, this table holds only the in-frame rearrangements with V and J called that TCRdb kept. Clones are partly lost; checked studies trace under half to an unresolved V gene and leave the rest unexplained. V, J and clone size are those of that table, while D and trimming were read from the DNA. In all, the sample holds about 6,400 clones, and approximately 60% of those were seen once. The top ten hold about 14% of the sample.

The sequence came from a man between 65 and 85 years old with hepatocellular carcinoma. The sample was tumor tissue, taken before any cancer treatment. The rearrangement combines TRBV12-3 or TRBV12-4 with TRBJ1-5; the D gene identity is not certain. The DNA is TGTGCCAGCAGTTCGTTCGGCAATCAGCCCCAGCATTTT. Its translation is CASSSFGNQPQHF.